This record concerns one TCR beta chain sequence. One base away lies a much larger clone, so this may be a sequencing read error. The germline CDR1 and CDR2 sequences are SGHRS and YFSETQ. Deletions cut 2 bases from V and 13 bases from J, with 25 bases between. The CDR3 length is 15 residues. RNA transcripts were the template, and TCR beta CDR3 regions were amplified from them. HTBI primers were used in a first-round RT-PCR, which preceded a second-round multiplex PCR. Via MiXCR, TCRdb re-called the multiplex PCR reads, giving one row per CDR3 protein. Found here are 1 million to 1.3 million distinct CDR3 sequences, 35% to 40% of them singletons; the top ten hold roughly 11%. The data were obtained in a study of Graves' ophthalmopathy and Graves' hyperthyroidism. The wider study: Absence of ophthalmopathy within 18 months of follow-up defined stable hyperthyroidism.

Each hyperthyroidism patient was newly diagnosed, with under 2 months' duration, and aged 18 to 65. The sample consisted of peripheral blood or thyroid tissue (not recorded which). This chain uses TRBV5-1 with TRBJ2-7, with D perhaps TRBD1 or TRBD2 (5 bases each). This TCR was recovered from an adult man with Graves' hyperthyroidism. The CDR3 DNA follows: TGCGCCAGCAGCTTCAGGGAGAAGTCGAAGGAGACCCATTACTTC. Residues: CASSFREKSKETHYF.